This TCR beta chain is from a study of T cells expressing NK-cell markers. One entry per CDR3 protein, without DNA, is what TCRdb gives after re-calling the 5' RACE reads. This listing includes 200,000 to 300,000 distinct CDR3 sequences. Germline CDR1 and CDR2: SGHTA and FQGNSA. The CDR3 extends over 17 amino acids. This clonotype originated in a young man in good health. Material for sequencing was blood T cells: a sorted CD56 or NKG2C T cell subset, CD4+ or CD8+ T cells, or bulk PBMC T cells (not recorded which). J is TRBJ1-4 and V is TRBV7-2; checking the TCRdb D call of TRBD1 is not possible without DNA. CDR3 amino acids: CASSLAQRGRAGEKLFF.